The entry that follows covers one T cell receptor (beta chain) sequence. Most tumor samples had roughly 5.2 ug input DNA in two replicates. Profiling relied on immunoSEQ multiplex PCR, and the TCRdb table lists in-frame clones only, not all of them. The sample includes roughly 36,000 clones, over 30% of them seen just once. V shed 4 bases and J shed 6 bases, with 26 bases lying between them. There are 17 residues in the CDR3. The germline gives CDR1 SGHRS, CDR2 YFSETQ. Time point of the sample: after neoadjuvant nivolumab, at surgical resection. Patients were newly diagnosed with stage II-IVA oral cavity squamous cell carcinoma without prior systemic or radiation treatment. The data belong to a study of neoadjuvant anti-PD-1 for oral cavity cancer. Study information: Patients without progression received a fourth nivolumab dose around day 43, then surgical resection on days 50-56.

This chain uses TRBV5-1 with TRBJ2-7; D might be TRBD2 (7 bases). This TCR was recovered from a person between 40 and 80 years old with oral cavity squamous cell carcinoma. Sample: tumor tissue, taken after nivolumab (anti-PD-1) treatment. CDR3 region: CASSTASLGGAGVEQYF. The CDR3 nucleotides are TGCGCCAGCAGCACAGCATCCCTAGGGGGTGCGGGAGTCGAGCAGTACTTC.